The 6 T cell receptor beta chains below come from one sample, sequenced in a study of control samples from healthy donors and cancer patients. Some clones are missing from TCRdb's copy, which holds only in-frame ones; the method was immunoSEQ multiplex PCR. Among about 130,000 clones listed, 75% to 95% were seen once. The sample taken for sequencing was blood. Every receptor here comes from a man between 35 and 55 years old in good health.

DNA of the CDR3: TGTGCCAGCAGTTTAAATCCCTTAAGAGGCGAGACCCAGTACTTC. It yields the protein CASSLNPLRGETQYF. The chain combines TRBV27 with TRBJ2-5; D is undetermined. Deletions cut 2 bases from V and 5 bases from J, with 15 bases between. Germline CDR1 is MNHEY and CDR2 is SMNVEV (reference sequence). The CDR3 sequence is 15 residues long.

The chain combines TRBV27 with TRBJ1-5; 7 bases align to TRBD1. This CDR3 is built from 15 residues. Germline CDR1 reads MNHEY; CDR2 reads SMNVEV (reference sequence). Trimming at V came to 6 bases and at J to 2 bases, leaving 7 bases not matched to a gene. The chain's CDR3 is CASSQGQRGNQPQHF. CDR3 DNA sequence: TGTGCCAGCAGCCAGGGACAGCGTGGCAATCAGCCCCAGCATTTT.

The table lists this clone with a count of one. The rearrangement uses TRBV24-1 and TRBJ1-5; D is uncertain. The V end was cut by 9 bases, the J end by 2 bases, with 13 bases between. Looked up from germline, CDR1 is KGHDR and CDR2 is SFDVKD. The length of the CDR3 is 14 residues. CDR3 coding DNA: TGTGCCACCTACGCTCTATGGGGCAATCAGCCCCAGCATTTT. It translates to CATYALWGNQPQHF.

J is TRBJ2-1 and V is TRBV14; TRBD2 is a possible D gene (6 bases). V lost 6 bases to trimming and J lost 9 bases, with 18 bases between them. Germline values: CDR1 SGHDN, CDR2 FVKESK. The CDR3 is made up of 14 amino acids. The DNA for the CDR3 is TGTGCCAGCAGGCTCGGGGGAGGAGTTCGTGAGCAGTTCTTC. It specifies CASRLGGGVREQFF.

This clone was found a few times. This chain uses TRBV5-1 with TRBJ1-6; no clear D. Germline V lookup: CDR1 SGHRS, CDR2 YFSETQ. This CDR3 has 13 amino acids. V was pared by 0 bases and J by 8 bases, with 6 bases between. Here the CDR3 reads CASSLGGHSPLHF. CDR3 coding DNA: TGCGCCAGCAGCTTGGGAGGACATTCACCCCTCCACTTT.

V and J are TRBV3-1 (or the pseudogene TRBV3-2) and TRBJ2-1, with TRBD2 matching 9 bases. Germline CDR1 is LGHDT and CDR2 is YNNKEL (reference sequence). This CDR3 is 14 amino acids long. V was clipped by 10 bases and J by 9 bases; unmatched bases: 13. The CDR3 loop reads CATLGTSSGSEQFF. CDR3 sequence (DNA): TGTGCCACCCTGGGGACTAGCAGTGGGAGTGAGCAGTTCTTC.